The present entry profiles one TCR beta chain with its context. The data stem from a study of control samples from healthy donors and cancer patients. This CDR3 contains 16 residues. V shed 1 base and J 4 bases; nucleotides not matched to a gene: 5. Sequencing was performed with immunoSEQ multiplex PCR; in TCRdb, only in-frame clones are kept and a portion is missing. Of 53,000 or so clones listed, around 90% are singletons. The rearrangement joins TRBV23-1 to TRBJ2-2; 8 nucleotides line up with TRBD1. TRBV23-1 is known as an ORF, though its function is uncertain. The specimen sequenced was PBMCs. The TCR was taken from a man aged 55-75 years with head and neck cancer. CDR3 amino acids: CASSQLPGQATGELFF. CDR3 DNA: TGCGCCAGCAGTCAATTACCGGGACAGGCCACCGGGGAGCTGTTTTTT.